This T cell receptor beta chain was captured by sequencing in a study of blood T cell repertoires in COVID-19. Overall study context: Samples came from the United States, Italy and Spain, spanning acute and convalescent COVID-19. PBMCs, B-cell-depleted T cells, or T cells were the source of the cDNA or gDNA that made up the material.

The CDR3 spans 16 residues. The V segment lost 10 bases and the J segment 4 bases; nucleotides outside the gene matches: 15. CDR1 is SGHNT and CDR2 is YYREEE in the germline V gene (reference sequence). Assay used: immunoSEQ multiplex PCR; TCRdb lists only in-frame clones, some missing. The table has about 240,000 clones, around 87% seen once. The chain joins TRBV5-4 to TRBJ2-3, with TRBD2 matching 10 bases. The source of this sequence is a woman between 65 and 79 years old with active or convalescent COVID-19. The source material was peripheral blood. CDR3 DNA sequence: TGTGCCGCCTCCCTGAGAGAGCGGGGGGGCGCAGATACGCAGTATTTT. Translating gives CAASLRERGGADTQYF.